The clone carrying this TCR beta chain came up once. The target antigen is unknown. This record belongs to a study of cytomegalovirus exposure and HLA in healthy donors. Study details: Falling in the Caucasian-associated ancestry cluster were about four fifths of a few hundred genotyped donors. Notes on the study in general: Across HLA loci, a later analysis found differing TCR association rates, with DRB1 most and HLA-C fewest. Altogether, around 160 TCR beta chains were recorded as cytomegalovirus-associated.

This cohort consisted of healthy bone marrow donors. It was with 60 Vbeta and 13 Jbeta primers that the PCR ran. Assay used: immunoSEQ multiplex PCR; TCRdb lists only in-frame clones, some missing. The sample lists roughly 80,000 clones; roughly two thirds were seen once. This receptor was taken from a woman aged 45 to 65 in good health and CMV-seropositive. Sequences were obtained from PBMCs.

In nucleotides, the CDR3 is TGTGCCAGCAGGCCACAGGGCTCCTACGAGCAGTACTTC. Amino acids: CASRPQGSYEQYF. The chain combines TRBV2 with TRBJ2-7, with D perhaps matching TRBD1 (6 bases). Trimming pared 6 bases from V and 0 bases from J, leaving 9 bases between. The CDR3 has 13 amino acids. Looked up from germline, CDR1 is SNHLY and CDR2 is FYNNEI.